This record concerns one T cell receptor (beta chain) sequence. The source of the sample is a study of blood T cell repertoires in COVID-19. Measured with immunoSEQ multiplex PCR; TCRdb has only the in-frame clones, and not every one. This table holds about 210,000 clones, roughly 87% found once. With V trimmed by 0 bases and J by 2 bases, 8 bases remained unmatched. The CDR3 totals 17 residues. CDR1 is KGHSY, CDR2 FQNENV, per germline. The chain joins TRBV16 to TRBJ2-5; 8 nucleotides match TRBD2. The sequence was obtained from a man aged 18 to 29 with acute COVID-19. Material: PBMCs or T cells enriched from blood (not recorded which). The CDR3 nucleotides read TGTGCCAGCAGCCAATCCTTGCCGGGACTAGTACAAGAGACCCAGTACTTC. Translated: CASSQSLPGLVQETQYF.